These 20 T cell receptor beta chains share one sample of origin, sequenced in a study of blood T cell repertoires in COVID-19. Sequenced by immunoSEQ multiplex PCR; TCRdb stores in-frame clones only, minus some. Of 75,000 to 100,000 clones listed, over 70% are singletons. Sequenced material: peripheral blood. These receptors originate from a man aged 55-75 years with acute or convalescent COVID-19.

The gene calls are TRBV28 and TRBJ1-1, with D tentatively TRBD1 (6 bases). Trimming removed 3 bases from V and 1 base from J, with 15 bases in between. Per the germline V gene, CDR1 is MDHEN and CDR2 is SYDVKM. CDR3 length: 16 amino acids. In DNA, the CDR3 is TGTGCCAGCAGTTTCAATCTGGGGGCAACGAACACTGAAGCTTTCTTT. Translating gives CASSFNLGATNTEAFF.

This sequence joins TRBV7-2 and TRBJ1-2; tentative D call: TRBD1 (5 bases). Germline values: CDR1 SGHTA, CDR2 FQGNSA. The CDR3 runs 14 residues. The V end was cut by 3 bases, the J end by 7 bases, with 15 bases between. The CDR3 sequence: CASSFAGIGRGYTF. The CDR3 nucleotides read TGTGCCAGCAGCTTTGCAGGGATCGGTCGTGGCTACACCTTC. The full variable domain, completed using reference TRBV7-2 and TRBJ1-2, is GAGVSQSPSNKVTEKGKDVELRCDPISGHTALYWYRQSLGQGLEFLIYFQGNSAPDKSGLPSDRFSAERTGGSVSTLTIQRTQQEDSAVYLCASSFAGIGRGYTFGSGTRLTVV.

The V call is TRBV6-5, the J call TRBJ2-6; 7 bases line up with TRBD1. The germline V gene encodes CDR1 MNHEY and CDR2 SVGAGI. V lost 6 bases and J lost 0; bases outside the gene matches: 2. This CDR3 has 15 residues. CDR3 DNA: TGTGCCAGCAGGGGACAGTACTCTGGGGCCAACGTCCTGACTTTC. This translates into CASRGQYSGANVLTF.

On this clone: Other DNA sequences within the sample encode an identical CDR3. This chain connects TRBV19 to TRBJ2-7; 9 nucleotides align to TRBD1. V shed 5 bases and J 2 bases; nucleotides not matched to a gene: 4. The germline V gene has CDR1 LNHDA and CDR2 SQIVND (reference sequence). The CDR3 length is 14 residues. The CDR3 DNA reads TGTGCCAGTAGTCCGGGACAGGGTGCCTACGAGCAGTACTTC. Amino acids: CASSPGQGAYEQYF. The variable domain in full, completed from reference TRBV19 and TRBJ2-7, reads DGGITQSPKYLFRKEGQNVTLSCEQNLNHDAMYWYRQDPGQGLRLIYYSQIVNDFQKGDIAEGYSVSREKKESFPLTVTSAQKNPTAFYLCASSPGQGAYEQYFGPGTRLTVT.

The rearrangement joins TRBV14 to TRBJ2-1, with 8 bases lining up with TRBD1. The CDR3 is 16 amino acids. J was trimmed by 9 bases and V by 4 bases; bases with no gene match: 14. Looked up from germline, CDR1 is SGHDN and CDR2 is FVKESK. Written as DNA, the CDR3 is TGTGCCAGCAGCCTCGCCGGGACAGGCGGATGGGGTGAGCAGTTCTTC. Amino acids: CASSLAGTGGWGEQFF.

V is TRBV19 and J is TRBJ2-2, with 11 bases lining up with TRBD1. The CDR3 is 14 residues long. Looked up from germline, CDR1 is LNHDA and CDR2 is SQIVND (reference sequence). V was clipped by 9 bases and J by 7 bases; unmatched bases: 7. The CDR3 sequence: CASRMDRGLGELFF. In nucleotides, the CDR3 is TGTGCCAGCCGGATGGACAGGGGGCTCGGGGAGCTGTTTTTT.

The chain joins TRBV4-2 to TRBJ1-3, with 8 bases identical to TRBD1. Germline loops: CDR1 LGHNA, CDR2 YNFKEQ. The ends lost 0 bases at V and 2 bases at J; junction bases unmatched: 3. The CDR3 totals 16 residues. Here the CDR3 reads CASSQDQGATGNTIYF. CDR3 in DNA: TGTGCCAGCAGCCAAGATCAGGGGGCTACTGGAAACACCATATATTTT.

The J gene is TRBJ2-5, the V gene TRBV14, with TRBD1 identical over 9 bases. The ends lost 8 bases at V and 4 bases at J; junction bases unmatched: 14. This CDR3 is built from 16 residues. In germline, CDR1 is SGHDN, CDR2 FVKESK. The CDR3 coding sequence is TGTGCCAGCTCGAAGGGGGGACAGGGACGAGGAGAGACCCAGTACTTC. Amino acid sequence: CASSKGGQGRGETQYF.

V usage is TRBV6-1 and J usage is TRBJ2-1, with a tentative D call TRBD2 (6 bases). The germline V and J ends were trimmed by 3 bases and 3 bases, with 21 bases remaining between them. The germline V gene encodes CDR1 MNHNS and CDR2 SASEGT. CDR3 length: 18 residues. CDR3 sequence: CASSDTVRLVFFYNEQFF. DNA of the CDR3: TGTGCCAGCAGTGACACCGTTAGACTAGTTTTCTTCTACAATGAGCAGTTCTTC.

The chain uses TRBV5-1 and TRBJ2-5; maybe TRBD2 (6 bases). The CDR3 consists of 19 residues. The germline CDR1 and CDR2 sequences are SGHRS and YFSETQ. V gave up 4 bases and J gave up 1 base, with 26 bases separating them. Here the CDR3 reads CASSQYPFSGGFIQETQYF. The DNA for the CDR3 is TGCGCCAGCAGCCAATACCCTTTTTCCGGGGGATTCATCCAAGAGACCCAGTACTTC.

The CDR3 spells CASRYRQRMNTEAFF. DNA for the CDR3: TGTGCCAGCCGTTACCGACAGAGAATGAACACTGAAGCTTTCTTT. The V call is TRBV19, the J call TRBJ1-1, with D perhaps TRBD1 (5 bases). The CDR3 has 15 amino acids. V lost 9 bases and J 0 bases, leaving 17 bases between the germline ends. Germline values: CDR1 LNHDA, CDR2 SQIVND (reference sequence).

In this sample, this clone turned up a few times. V usage is TRBV4-2 and J usage is TRBJ1-6; D is possibly TRBD1 (5 bases). The CDR3 extends over 16 amino acids. V was cut by 1 base and J by 5 bases, with 12 bases left in between. CDR1 and CDR2 from the germline V gene are LGHNA and YNFKEQ. CDR3 nucleotide sequence: TGTGCCAGCAGCCAAGCAGGGACTTGGGATAATTCACCCCTCCACTTT. Translating it yields CASSQAGTWDNSPLHF.

This chain uses TRBV7-9 with TRBJ1-5; 9 nucleotides align to TRBD1. This CDR3 region has 17 residues. CDR1 is SEHNR, CDR2 FQNEAQ, per germline (reference sequence). The ends lost 1 base at V and 4 bases at J; junction bases unmatched: 8. The chain's CDR3 is CASSLGTGVRANQPQHF. The CDR3 DNA sequence: TGTGCCAGCAGCTTAGGGACAGGGGTAAGGGCGAATCAGCCCCAGCATTTT.

The chain recombines TRBV6-2 or TRBV6-3 with TRBJ1-1; TRBD1 might be the D (5 bases). Germline loops: CDR1 MNHEY, CDR2 SVGEGT. Trimming left V 5 bases short and J 0 bases short, with 7 bases between. The CDR3 length is 13 residues. DNA for the CDR3: TGTGCCAGCAGTACGACAGTGAACACTGAAGCTTTCTTT. Residues: CASSTTVNTEAFF.

The gene calls are TRBV2 and TRBJ1-5, with D unclear. The CDR3 has 12 residues. Germline V gene lookup returns CDR1 SNHLY and CDR2 FYNNEI. V dropped 5 bases and J dropped 3 bases, with 5 bases sitting between them. The CDR3 loop reads CASSPYNQPQHF. The DNA of the CDR3 is TGTGCCAGCAGTCCCTACAATCAGCCCCAGCATTTT.

The chain combines TRBV7-2 with TRBJ1-5, with TRBD1 matching over 7 bases. The germline CDR1 and CDR2 sequences are SGHTA and FQGNSA. V lost 5 bases, J lost 7 bases, and 5 bases stayed unmatched. This CDR3 comprises 13 residues. The CDR3, as DNA: TGTGCCAGCAGCCGACAGGGCACGCAGCCCCAGCATTTT. This sequence encodes CASSRQGTQPQHF.

This chain joins TRBV7-3 and TRBJ2-1; 13 nucleotides match TRBD2. Germline V gives CDR1 SGHTA, CDR2 FQGTGA. The CDR3 length is 16 residues. Losses at the gene ends were 5 bases for V and 10 bases for J; bases not matched to a gene: 11. CDR3 loop: CASSPRTSGSLGEQFF. In DNA form, the CDR3 reads TGTGCCAGCAGCCCGCGGACTAGCGGGAGTTTAGGCGAGCAGTTCTTC.

This chain connects TRBV6-5 to TRBJ1-2, with TRBD1 matching over 8 bases. The CDR3 consists of 14 residues. J lost 3 bases, V lost 2 bases, and 2 bases had no gene match. CDR1 and CDR2 (germline): MNHEY, SVGAGI. The CDR3 region is CASSYTTGDYGYTF. The CDR3 nucleotides read TGTGCCAGCAGTTACACGACAGGGGACTATGGCTACACCTTC.

V and J are TRBV24-1 and TRBJ1-4; 7 bases line up with TRBD1. The CDR3 contains 14 residues. Germline lookup yields CDR1 KGHDR and CDR2 SFDVKD. The V segment lost 5 bases and the J segment 5 bases; nucleotides outside the gene matches: 4. CDR3 DNA: TGTGCCACCAGTGCCCCAGGGGGAAATGAAAAACTGTTTTTT. Residues: CATSAPGGNEKLFF.

The CDR3 sequence: CASSRQGTSGSYNEQFF. The CDR3 DNA is TGTGCCAGCTCACGACAAGGGACTAGCGGGTCCTACAATGAGCAGTTCTTC. The chain carries TRBV18 and TRBJ2-1; 12 bases match TRBD2. CDR1 KGHSH and CDR2 LQKENI come from the germline V gene. The ends lost 4 bases at V and 1 base at J; junction bases unmatched: 5. The CDR3 totals 17 residues.